A single sample is the source of the 5 T cell receptor beta chains below, sequenced in a study of early T cells in non-severe SARS-CoV-2 infection. TCRdb ran MiXCR on the 5' RACE reads and lists one entry per CDR3 protein. The sample records about 71,000 distinct CDR3 sequences, approximately 13% being singletons. Sample: whole blood. The receptor set was obtained from an adult who was a healthcare worker with PCR-confirmed SARS-CoV-2 infection or an uninfected control (not recorded which).

This clonotype was counted many times. The chain uses TRBV9 and TRBJ1-2; 7 positions match TRBD1. Germline V gives CDR1 SGDLS, CDR2 YYNGEE. The junction had 18 bases not matched to a gene; V was cut back by 3 bases and J by 7 bases. There are 17 residues in the CDR3. CDR3 in amino acids: CASSAVPRGASPLGYTF. CDR3 in DNA: TGTGCCAGCAGCGCAGTTCCCAGGGGGGCGTCCCCTCTTGGCTACACCTTC.

This clonotype has just a few counts. The chain is built from TRBV7-8 and TRBJ1-6; D is perhaps TRBD1 (6 bases). The germline gives CDR1 SGHVS, CDR2 FQNEAQ. CDR3 size: 14 residues. The V end lost 4 bases, the J end lost 6 bases, and 10 bases lay between the germline ends. The CDR3 DNA reads TGTGCCAGCAGCTGGGACATCGGTAATTCACCCCTCCACTTT. Translating gives CASSWDIGNSPLHF.

This clonotype has only a few counts. The CDR3 DNA reads as TGTGCCAGCTCTACAGGGTTCTACACTGAAGCTTTCTTT. It encodes CASSTGFYTEAFF. The chain joins TRBV18 to TRBJ1-1, with D possibly matching TRBD1 (6 bases). Germline-derived CDR1 and CDR2 are KGHSH and LQKENI. V lost 6 bases, J lost 3 bases, and 11 bases lay in between. There are 13 residues in the CDR3.

This clonotype occurred a few times. The V and J genes are TRBV11-2 and TRBJ2-2; D could derive from TRBD1 or TRBD2 (6 bases each). Germline V gives CDR1 SGHAT, CDR2 FQNNGV. The V and J ends lost 5 bases and 4 bases respectively, with 8 bases between them. This CDR3 contains 13 residues. CDR3 bases: TGTGCCAGCAGCGGGGGGCGCACCGGGGAGCTGTTTTTT. Amino acid sequence: CASSGGRTGELFF.

The chain employs TRBV2 and TRBJ1-1; D not resolved. Trimming removed 11 bases from V and 4 bases from J, with 20 bases in between. The germline V gene encodes CDR1 SNHLY and CDR2 FYNNEI. This CDR3 comprises 14 residues. CDR3 nucleotides: TGTGCCGGCCAACAAAGGGTGATGGGCACTGAAGCTTTCTTT. As protein: CAGQQRVMGTEAFF.